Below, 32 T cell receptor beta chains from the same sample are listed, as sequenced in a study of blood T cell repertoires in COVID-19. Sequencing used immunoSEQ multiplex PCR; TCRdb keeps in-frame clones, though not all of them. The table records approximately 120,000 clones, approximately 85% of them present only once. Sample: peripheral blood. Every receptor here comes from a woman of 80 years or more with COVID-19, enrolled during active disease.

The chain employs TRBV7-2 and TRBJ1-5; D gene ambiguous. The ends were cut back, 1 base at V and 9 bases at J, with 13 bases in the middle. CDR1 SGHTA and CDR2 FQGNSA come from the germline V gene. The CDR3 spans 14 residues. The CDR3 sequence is CASSLGRVFAPQHF. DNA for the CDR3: TGTGCCAGCAGCTTAGGACGGGTCTTCGCGCCCCAGCATTTT.

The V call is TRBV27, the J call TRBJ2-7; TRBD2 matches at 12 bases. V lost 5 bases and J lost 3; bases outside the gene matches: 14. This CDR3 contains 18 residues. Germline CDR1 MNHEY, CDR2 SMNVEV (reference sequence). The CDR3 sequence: CASSLGLAGLTGVYEQYF. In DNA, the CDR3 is TGTGCCAGCAGTCTGGGACTAGCGGGCCTCACAGGGGTCTACGAGCAGTACTTC.

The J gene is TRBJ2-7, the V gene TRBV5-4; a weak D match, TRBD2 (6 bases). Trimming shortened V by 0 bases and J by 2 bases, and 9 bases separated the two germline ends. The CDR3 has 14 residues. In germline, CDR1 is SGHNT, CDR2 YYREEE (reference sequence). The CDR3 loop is CASSLEGGAYEQYF. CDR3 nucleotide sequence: TGTGCCAGCAGCTTGGAAGGCGGGGCCTACGAGCAGTACTTC.

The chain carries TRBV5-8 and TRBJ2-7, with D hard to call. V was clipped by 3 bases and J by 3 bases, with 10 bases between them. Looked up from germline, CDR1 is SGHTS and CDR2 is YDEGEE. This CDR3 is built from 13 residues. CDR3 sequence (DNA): TGTGCCAGCAGCTCCCAGGTTAACTACGAGCAGTACTTC. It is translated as CASSSQVNYEQYF.

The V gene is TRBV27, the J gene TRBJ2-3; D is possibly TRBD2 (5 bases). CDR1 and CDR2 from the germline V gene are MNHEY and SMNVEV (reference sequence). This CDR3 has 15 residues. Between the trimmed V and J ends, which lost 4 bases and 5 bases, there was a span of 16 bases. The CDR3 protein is CASSSSGRWGDTQYF. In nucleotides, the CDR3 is TGTGCCAGCAGTTCGAGCGGACGGTGGGGAGATACGCAGTATTTT.

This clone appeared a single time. This chain's CDR3 is CASSFGAGDFTDTQYF. The CDR3 DNA reads TGTGCCAGCAGTTTTGGTGCGGGAGACTTCACAGATACGCAGTATTTT. The rearrangement joins TRBV28 to TRBJ2-3, with TRBD2 identical over 7 bases. Germline V gene lookup returns CDR1 MDHEN and CDR2 SYDVKM. The CDR3 loop spans 16 amino acids. V was clipped by 3 bases and J by 2 bases; unmatched bases: 8.

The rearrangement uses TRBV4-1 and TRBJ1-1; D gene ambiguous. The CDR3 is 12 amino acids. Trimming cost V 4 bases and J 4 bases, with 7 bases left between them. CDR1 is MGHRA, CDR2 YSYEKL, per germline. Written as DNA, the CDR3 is TGCGCCAGCAGCCTAACGAGCACTGAAGCTTTCTTT. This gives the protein CASSLTSTEAFF.

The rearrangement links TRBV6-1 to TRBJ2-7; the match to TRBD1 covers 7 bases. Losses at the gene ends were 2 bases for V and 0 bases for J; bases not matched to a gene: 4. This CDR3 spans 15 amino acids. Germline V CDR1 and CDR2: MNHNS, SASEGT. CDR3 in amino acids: CASSEYWDSSYEQYF. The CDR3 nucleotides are TGTGCCAGCAGTGAATATTGGGACAGCTCCTACGAGCAGTACTTC.

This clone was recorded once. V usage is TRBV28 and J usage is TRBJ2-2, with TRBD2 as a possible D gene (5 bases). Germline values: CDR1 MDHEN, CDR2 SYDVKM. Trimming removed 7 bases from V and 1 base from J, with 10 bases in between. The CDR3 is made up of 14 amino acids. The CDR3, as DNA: TGTGCCAGCAAGGCCGGGATGAACACCGGGGAGCTGTTTTTT. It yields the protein CASKAGMNTGELFF.

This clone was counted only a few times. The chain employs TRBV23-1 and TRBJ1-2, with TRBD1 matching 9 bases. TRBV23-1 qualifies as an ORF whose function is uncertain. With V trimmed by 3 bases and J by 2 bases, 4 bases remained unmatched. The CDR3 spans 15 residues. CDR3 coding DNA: TGCGCCAGCAGTCAGCCGGGACAGGGAAACTATGGCTACACCTTC. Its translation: CASSQPGQGNYGYTF.

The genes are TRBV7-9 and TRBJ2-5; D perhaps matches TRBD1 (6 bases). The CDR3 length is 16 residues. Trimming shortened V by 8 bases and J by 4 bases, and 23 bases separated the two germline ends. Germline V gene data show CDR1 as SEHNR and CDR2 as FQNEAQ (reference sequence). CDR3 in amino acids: CASHRLFQQGLETQYF. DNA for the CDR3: TGTGCCAGCCATCGATTGTTCCAACAGGGTTTAGAGACCCAGTACTTC.

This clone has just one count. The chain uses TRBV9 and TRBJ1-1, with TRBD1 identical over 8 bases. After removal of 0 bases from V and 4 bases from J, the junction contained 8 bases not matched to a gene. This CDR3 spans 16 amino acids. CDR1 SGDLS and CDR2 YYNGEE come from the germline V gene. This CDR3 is CASSVGRLTGGTEAFF. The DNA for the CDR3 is TGTGCCAGCAGCGTAGGACGCCTTACAGGGGGCACTGAAGCTTTCTTT.

Here the CDR3 DNA reads TGCGCCAGCAGCCAGAAACAGGCCTCTGGAAACACCATATATTTT. This translates into CASSQKQASGNTIYF. The rearrangement joins TRBV4-1 to TRBJ1-3; maybe TRBD1 (5 bases). V was trimmed by 3 bases and J by 0 bases, leaving 9 bases between them. CDR1 and CDR2 from the germline V gene are MGHRA and YSYEKL. This CDR3 region has 15 residues.

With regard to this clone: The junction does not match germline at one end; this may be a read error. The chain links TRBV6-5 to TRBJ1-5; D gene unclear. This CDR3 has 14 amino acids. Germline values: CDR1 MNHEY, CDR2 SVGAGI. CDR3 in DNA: TGTGCCAGCAGCATTACGGGAAATAATCAACCCCAGCATTTT. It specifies CASSITGNNQPQHF.

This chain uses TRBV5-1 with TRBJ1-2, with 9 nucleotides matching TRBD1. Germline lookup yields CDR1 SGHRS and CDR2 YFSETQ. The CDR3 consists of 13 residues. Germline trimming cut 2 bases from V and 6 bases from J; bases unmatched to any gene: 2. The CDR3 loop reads CASSFRDRDGYTF. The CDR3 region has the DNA TGCGCCAGCAGCTTCCGGGACAGGGATGGCTACACCTTC.

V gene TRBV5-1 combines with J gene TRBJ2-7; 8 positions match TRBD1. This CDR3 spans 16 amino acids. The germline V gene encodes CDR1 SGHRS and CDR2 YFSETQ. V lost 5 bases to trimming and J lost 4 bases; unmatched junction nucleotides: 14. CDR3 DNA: TGCGCCAGCAGTCCCCGAGGGACAGGCCTCAATTACGAGCAGTACTTC. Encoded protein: CASSPRGTGLNYEQYF.

The CDR3 coding sequence is TGCGCCAGCAGCCCAGGCCTAGCGGGAGCCATCTACGAGCAGTACTTC. It yields the protein CASSPGLAGAIYEQYF. The rearrangement uses TRBV4-3 and TRBJ2-7, with TRBD2 identical over 10 bases. V trimming: 4 bases; J trimming: 3 bases; junction bases outside the gene matches: 9. There are 16 residues in the CDR3. From germline, CDR1 is LGHNA and CDR2 YSLEER.

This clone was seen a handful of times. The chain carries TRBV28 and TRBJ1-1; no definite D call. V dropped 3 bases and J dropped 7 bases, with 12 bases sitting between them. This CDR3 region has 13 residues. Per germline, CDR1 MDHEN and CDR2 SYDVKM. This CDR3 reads CASSLWQAREAFF. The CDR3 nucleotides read TGTGCCAGCAGTTTGTGGCAGGCTCGTGAAGCTTTCTTT.

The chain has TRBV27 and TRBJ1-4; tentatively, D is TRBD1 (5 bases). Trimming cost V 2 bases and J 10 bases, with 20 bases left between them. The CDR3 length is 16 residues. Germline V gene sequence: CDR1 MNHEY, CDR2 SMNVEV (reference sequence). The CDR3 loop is CASSLTGQLFGGKLFF. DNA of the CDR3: TGTGCCAGCAGTTTAACTGGACAACTCTTTGGCGGAAAACTGTTTTTT.

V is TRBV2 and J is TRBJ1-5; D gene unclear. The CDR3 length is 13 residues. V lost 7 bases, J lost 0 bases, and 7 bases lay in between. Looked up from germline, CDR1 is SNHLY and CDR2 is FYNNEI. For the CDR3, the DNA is TGTGCCAGCAAGGGAGATAGCAATCAGCCCCAGCATTTT. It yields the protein CASKGDSNQPQHF. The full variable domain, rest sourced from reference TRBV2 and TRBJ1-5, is EPEVTQTPSHQVTQMGQEVILRCVPISNHLYFYWYRQILGQKVEFLVSFYNNEISEKSEIFDDQFSVERPDGSNFTLKIRSTKLEDSAMYFCASKGDSNQPQHFGDGTRLSIL.

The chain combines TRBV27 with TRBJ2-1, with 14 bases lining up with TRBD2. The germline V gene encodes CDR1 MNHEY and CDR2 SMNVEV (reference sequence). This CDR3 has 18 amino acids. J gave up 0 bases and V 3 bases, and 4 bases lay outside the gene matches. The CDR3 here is CASSLRLAGGSSYNEQFF. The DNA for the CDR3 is TGTGCCAGCAGTTTGAGACTAGCGGGAGGGAGCTCCTACAATGAGCAGTTCTTC.

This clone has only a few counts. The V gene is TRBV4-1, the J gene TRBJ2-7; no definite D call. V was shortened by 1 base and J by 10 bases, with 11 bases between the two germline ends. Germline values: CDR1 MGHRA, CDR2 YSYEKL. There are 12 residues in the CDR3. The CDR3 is CASSQVFAIQYF. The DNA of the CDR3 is TGCGCCAGCAGCCAAGTCTTCGCGATTCAGTACTTC.

As DNA, the CDR3 is TGCGCCAGCAGCCAAGATCTTGGCCTTAAGGGGTACGAGCAGTACTTC. Translated: CASSQDLGLKGYEQYF. J is TRBJ2-7 and V is TRBV4-3, with D possibly matching TRBD1 (5 bases). With 0 bases removed from V and 4 bases from J, the gap between germline ends came to 16 bases. Germline CDR1 reads LGHNA; CDR2 reads YSLEER. The CDR3 is 16 residues long.

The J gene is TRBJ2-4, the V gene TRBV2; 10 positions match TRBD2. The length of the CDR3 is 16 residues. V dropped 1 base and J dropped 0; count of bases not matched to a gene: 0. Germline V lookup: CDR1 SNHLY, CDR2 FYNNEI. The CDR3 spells CASSEGLAGAKNIQYF. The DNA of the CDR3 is TGTGCCAGCAGTGAAGGACTAGCGGGAGCCAAAAACATTCAGTACTTC.

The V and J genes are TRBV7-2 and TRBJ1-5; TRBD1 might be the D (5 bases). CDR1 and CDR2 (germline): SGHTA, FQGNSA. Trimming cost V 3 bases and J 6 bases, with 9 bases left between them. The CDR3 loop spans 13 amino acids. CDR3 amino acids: CASSLDTGQPQHF. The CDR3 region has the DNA TGTGCCAGCAGCTTGGACACCGGTCAGCCCCAGCATTTT. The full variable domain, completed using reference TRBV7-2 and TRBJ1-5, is GAGVSQSPSNKVTEKGKDVELRCDPISGHTALYWYRQSLGQGLEFLIYFQGNSAPDKSGLPSDRFSAERTGGSVSTLTIQRTQQEDSAVYLCASSLDTGQPQHFGDGTRLSIL.

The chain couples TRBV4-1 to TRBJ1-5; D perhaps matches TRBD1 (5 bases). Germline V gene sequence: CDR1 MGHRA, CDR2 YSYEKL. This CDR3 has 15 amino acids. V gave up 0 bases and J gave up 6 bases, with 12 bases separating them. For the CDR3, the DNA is TGCGCCAGCAGCCAAGACACCAGGGAAGGTCAGCCCCAGCATTTT. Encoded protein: CASSQDTREGQPQHF.

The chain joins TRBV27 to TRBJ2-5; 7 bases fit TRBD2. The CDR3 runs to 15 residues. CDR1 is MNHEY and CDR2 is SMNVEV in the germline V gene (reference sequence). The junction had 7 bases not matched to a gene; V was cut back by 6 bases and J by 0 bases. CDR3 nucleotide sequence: TGTGCCAGCAGCTACGGCGGGAGTCACCAAGAGACCCAGTACTTC. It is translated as CASSYGGSHQETQYF.

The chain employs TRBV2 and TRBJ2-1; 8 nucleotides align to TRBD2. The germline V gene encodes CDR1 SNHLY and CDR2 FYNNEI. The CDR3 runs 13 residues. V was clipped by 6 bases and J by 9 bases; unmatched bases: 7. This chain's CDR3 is CASRPSREAEQFF. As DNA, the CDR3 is TGTGCCAGCAGGCCTTCGCGGGAGGCTGAGCAGTTCTTC. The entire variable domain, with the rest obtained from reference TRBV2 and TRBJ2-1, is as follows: EPEVTQTPSHQVTQMGQEVILRCVPISNHLYFYWYRQILGQKVEFLVSFYNNEISEKSEIFDDQFSVERPDGSNFTLKIRSTKLEDSAMYFCASRPSREAEQFFGPGTRLTVL.

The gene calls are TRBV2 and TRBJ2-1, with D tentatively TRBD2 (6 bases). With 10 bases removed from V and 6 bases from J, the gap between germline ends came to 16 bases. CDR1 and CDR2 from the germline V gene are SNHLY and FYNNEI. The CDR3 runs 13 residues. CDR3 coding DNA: TGTGCCACCTCCCGGGACTTTTCCAATGAGCAGTTCTTC. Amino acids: CATSRDFSNEQFF.

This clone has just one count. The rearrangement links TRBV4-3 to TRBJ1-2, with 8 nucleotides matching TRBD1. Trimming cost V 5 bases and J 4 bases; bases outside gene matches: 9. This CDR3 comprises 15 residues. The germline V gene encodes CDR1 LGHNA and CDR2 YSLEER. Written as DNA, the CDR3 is TGCGCCAGCAGCGCCGACAGGGGCGCAAGCTATGGCTACACCTTC. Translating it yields CASSADRGASYGYTF.

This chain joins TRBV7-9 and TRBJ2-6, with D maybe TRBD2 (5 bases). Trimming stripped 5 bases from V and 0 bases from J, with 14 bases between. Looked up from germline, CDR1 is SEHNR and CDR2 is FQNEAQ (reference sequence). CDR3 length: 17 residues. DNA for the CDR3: TGTGCCAGCAGCCGAAGTCGGGGAACCTCTGGGGCCAACGTCCTGACTTTC. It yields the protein CASSRSRGTSGANVLTF.

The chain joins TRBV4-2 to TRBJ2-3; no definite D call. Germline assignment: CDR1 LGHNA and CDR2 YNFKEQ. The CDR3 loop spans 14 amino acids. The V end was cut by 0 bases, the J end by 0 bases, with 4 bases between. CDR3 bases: TGTGCCAGCAGCCAAGAGGCAAGCACAGATACGCAGTATTTT. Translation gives CASSQEASTDTQYF.